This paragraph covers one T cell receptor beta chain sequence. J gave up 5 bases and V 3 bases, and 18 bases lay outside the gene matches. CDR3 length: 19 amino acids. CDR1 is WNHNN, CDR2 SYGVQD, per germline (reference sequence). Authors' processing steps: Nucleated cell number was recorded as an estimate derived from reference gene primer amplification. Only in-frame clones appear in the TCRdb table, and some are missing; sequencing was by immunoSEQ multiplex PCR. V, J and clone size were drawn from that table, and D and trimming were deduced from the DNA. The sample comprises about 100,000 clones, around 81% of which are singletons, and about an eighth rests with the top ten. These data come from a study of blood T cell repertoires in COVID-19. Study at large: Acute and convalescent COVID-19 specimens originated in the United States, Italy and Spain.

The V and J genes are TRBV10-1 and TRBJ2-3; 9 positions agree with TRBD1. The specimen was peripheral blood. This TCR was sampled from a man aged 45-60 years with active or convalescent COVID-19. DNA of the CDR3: TGCGCCAGCAGTGAAATACCTCCGGGACAGGGAACACGGGAAGATACGCAGTATTTT. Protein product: CASSEIPPGQGTREDTQYF.